The next 26 T cell receptor beta chains were all read from a single sample in a study of human T cells and chemical hapten exposure. Time point meaning: patch test 2, 6 weeks after DPC sensitization. The sample's treatment: therapeutic diphenylcyclopropenone sensitization with weekly scalp DPC. TCRdb fed the RACE reads into MiXCR, producing one record per CDR3 protein. The sample consists of about 400,000 distinct CDR3 sequences, about 6% of them appearing once. The sequencing here drew on whole blood, taken in connection with sensitization to the hapten diphenylcyclopropenone (DPC). The receptor set was obtained from a woman aged 18-29 years with alopecia areata. Some clones in this sample may be carry-over from other donors' samples.

V gene TRBV27 combines with J gene TRBJ2-6; 10 nucleotides agree with TRBD1. With 5 bases clipped from V and 2 bases from J, the junction kept 9 bases outside the gene matches. Germline CDR1 MNHEY, CDR2 SMNVEV (reference sequence). The CDR3 contains 18 residues. The CDR3 region has the DNA TGTGCCAGCAGTACTGTAAGACAGGGGGCGGCTGGGGCCAACGTCCTGACTTTC. It encodes CASSTVRQGAAGANVLTF. Together with reference TRBV27 and TRBJ2-6, the CDR3 gives the full variable domain: EAQVTQNPRYLITVTGKKLTVTCSQNMNHEYMSWYRQDPGLGLRQIYYSMNVEVTDKGDVPEGYKVSRKEKRNFPLILESPSPNQTSLYFCASSTVRQGAAGANVLTFGAGSRLTVL.

This clonotype was counted between two and nine times. The chain links TRBV7-2 to TRBJ2-3; D ambiguous. Trimming shortened V by 5 bases and J by 4 bases, and 10 bases separated the two germline ends. Germline V lookup: CDR1 SGHTA, CDR2 FQGNSA. The CDR3 is made up of 13 amino acids. CDR3 nucleotide sequence: TGTGCCAGCAGCAACGGCCCCTCAGATACGCAGTATTTT. Residues: CASSNGPSDTQYF.

The chain links TRBV29-1 to TRBJ2-1; TRBD2 agrees at 10 bases. The CDR3 consists of 16 residues. With V trimmed by 2 bases and J by 10 bases, 14 bases remained unmatched. Per the germline V gene, CDR1 is SQVTM and CDR2 is ANQGSEA. This CDR3 is CSVEPRSAGGPWEQFF. The CDR3 DNA is TGCAGCGTTGAACCCCGGTCAGCGGGGGGGCCTTGGGAGCAGTTCTTC.

Only a few counts were recorded for this clonotype. The chain carries TRBV9 and TRBJ2-3; TRBD2 agrees at 12 bases. The length of the CDR3 is 13 residues. Trimming at V came to 3 bases and at J to 11 bases, leaving 4 bases not matched to a gene. CDR1 SGDLS and CDR2 YYNGEE come from the germline V gene. The CDR3 spells CASSAWTSGMQYF. For the CDR3, the DNA is TGTGCCAGCAGCGCCTGGACTAGCGGGATGCAGTATTTT. Using reference TRBV9 and TRBJ2-3 for the parts outside the CDR3, the full variable domain is DSGVTQTPKHLITATGQRVTLRCSPRSGDLSVYWYQQSLDQGLQFLIQYYNGEERAKGNILERFSAQQFPDLHSELNLSSLELGDSALYFCASSAWTSGMQYFGPGTRLTVL.

In its sample, this clonotype was seen many times. V is TRBV6-1 and J is TRBJ1-5; D ambiguous. The CDR3 loop spans 15 amino acids. The V gene lost 4 bases and the J gene lost 6 bases, with 16 bases spanning the gap. Germline values: CDR1 MNHNS, CDR2 SASEGT. CDR3 nucleotide sequence: TGTGCCAGCAGTGCTCGTTTCCCGGATCTTCAGCCCCAGCATTTT. Translating it yields CASSARFPDLQPQHF.

This clonotype occurred many times. The V call is TRBV6-5, the J call TRBJ2-5; D call uncertain. Deletions cut 2 bases from V and 2 bases from J, with 6 bases between. Germline V gives CDR1 MNHEY, CDR2 SVGAGI. This CDR3 is 13 amino acids long. CDR3 region: CASSYGVQETQYF. The CDR3 nucleotides are TGTGCCAGCAGTTACGGGGTACAAGAGACCCAGTACTTC.

This clonotype was seen many times. This rearrangement joins TRBV6-6 to TRBJ1-5; the D is unclear. The CDR3 extends over 14 amino acids. Looked up from germline, CDR1 is MNHNY and CDR2 is SVGAGI (reference sequence). Trimming removed 2 bases at V and 7 bases at J, with 12 bases between. The CDR3 loop reads CASSYLSSGQPQHF. The CDR3 DNA sequence: TGTGCCAGCAGTTACCTCAGTTCGGGGCAGCCCCAGCATTTT.

The rearrangement uses TRBV12-3 or TRBV12-4 and TRBJ1-1, with D perhaps matching TRBD1 (6 bases). V lost 6 bases to trimming and J lost 5 bases, with 10 bases between them. The CDR3 sequence is 12 residues long. CDR3 region: CASRPTGTEAFF. Here the CDR3 DNA reads TGTGCCAGCAGACCTACAGGGACTGAAGCTTTCTTT.

This clonotype was seen many times. The chain uses TRBV2 and TRBJ2-5; D remains ambiguous. V gave up 1 base and J gave up 2 bases, with 8 bases separating them. CDR1 is SNHLY and CDR2 is FYNNEI in the germline V gene. There are 14 residues in the CDR3. The CDR3 DNA follows: TGTGCCAGCAGTGAAGGGATAGGGCAAGAGACCCAGTACTTC. This encodes CASSEGIGQETQYF.

This clonotype was seen many times. The rearrangement links TRBV12-3 or TRBV12-4 to TRBJ1-2; D call uncertain. This CDR3 region has 12 residues. Trimming removed 3 bases from V and 3 bases from J, with 5 bases in between. CDR3 bases: TGTGCCAGCAGTTTGCGAGACTATGGCTACACCTTC. Amino acids: CASSLRDYGYTF.

Only a few counts were recorded for this clonotype. This chain links TRBV20-1 with TRBJ2-7; D not resolved. Trimming cost V 7 bases and J 9 bases, with 25 bases left between them. Germline CDR1 and CDR2: DFQATT and SNEGSKA (reference sequence). The CDR3 spans 14 residues. The CDR3 here is CSGDRTPRVIGQYF. The CDR3 bases are TGCAGTGGCGATAGGACCCCTAGGGTGATCGGGCAGTACTTC.

V and J are TRBV27 and TRBJ1-2; a possible D gene is TRBD1 (6 bases). Germline assignment: CDR1 MNHEY and CDR2 SMNVEV (reference sequence). V was pared by 3 bases and J by 2 bases, with 13 bases between. The CDR3 spans 15 residues. The CDR3 sequence is CASSLGGHLNYGYTF. CDR3 coding DNA: TGTGCCAGCAGTTTGGGGGGACACCTAAACTATGGCTACACCTTC.

There are a few counts of this clonotype. This rearrangement joins TRBV29-1 to TRBJ1-2; 8 bases agree with TRBD1. CDR3 length: 11 amino acids. Germline CDR1 and CDR2: SQVTM and ANQGSEA. The CDR3 loop is CTGQGPSGYTF. The CDR3 region has the DNA TGCACCGGACAGGGACCAAGCGGCTACACCTTC.

The table lists this clonotype with a few counts. V usage is TRBV3-1 and J usage is TRBJ1-2; D uncertain. Germline CDR1 reads LGHDT; CDR2 reads YNNKEL (reference sequence). V was pared by 0 bases and J by 0 bases, with 11 bases between. The CDR3 runs 16 residues. The CDR3 sequence: CASSQDDRSTNYGYTF. CDR3 sequence (DNA): TGTGCCAGCAGCCAAGACGACCGATCTACTAACTATGGCTACACCTTC. Full variable domain (rest looked up from reference TRBV3-1 and TRBJ1-2): DTAVSQTPKYLVTQMGNDKSIKCEQNLGHDTMYWYKQDSKKFLKIMFSYNNKELIINETVPNRFSPKSPDKAHLNLHINSLELGDSAVYFCASSQDDRSTNYGYTFGSGTRLTVV.

The chain is built from TRBV4-3 and TRBJ2-1; D remains unclear. The germline V and J ends were trimmed by 0 bases and 4 bases, with 10 bases remaining between them. Per germline, CDR1 LGHNA and CDR2 YSLEER. This CDR3 comprises 15 residues. The CDR3 DNA reads as TGCGCCAGCAGCCAAGACTGGAGCAGATACAATGAGCAGTTCTTC. This gives the protein CASSQDWSRYNEQFF.

This clonotype was observed at least ten times. This rearrangement joins TRBV12-3 or TRBV12-4 to TRBJ1-4; TRBD1 might be the D (5 bases). Trimming pared 6 bases from V and 4 bases from J, leaving 12 bases between. The CDR3 spans 14 residues. CDR3 residues: CASSKRQINEKLFF. The CDR3 nucleotides are TGTGCCAGCAGCAAAAGACAGATTAATGAAAAACTGTTTTTT.

This clonotype was recorded a few times. The V gene is TRBV12-3 or TRBV12-4, the J gene TRBJ2-5; D ambiguous. The length of the CDR3 is 14 residues. With 6 bases removed from V and 1 base from J, the gap between germline ends came to 12 bases. CDR3: CASRATDLQETQYF. Written as DNA, the CDR3 is TGTGCCAGCAGGGCGACGGACCTCCAAGAGACCCAGTACTTC.

This clonotype came up many times. This sequence joins TRBV20-1 and TRBJ1-5, with a possible D match to TRBD1 (6 bases). This CDR3 spans 14 amino acids. CDR1 is DFQATT and CDR2 is SNEGSKA in the germline V gene (reference sequence). The V and J ends lost 3 bases and 6 bases respectively, with 15 bases between them. The CDR3 DNA sequence: TGCAGTGCTAGCAGCGGGGGCGCAGGTCAGCCCCAGCATTTT. It specifies CSASSGGAGQPQHF.

There are a few counts of this clonotype. The chain links TRBV21-1 to TRBJ2-3; the table's D call TRBD1 went unverified against the DNA. TRBV21-1 is termed a pseudogene. The length of the CDR3 is 16 residues. The CDR3 sequence: CASSLRTGMSTDTQYF. The CDR3 DNA reads as TGTGCCAGCAGCCTGCGGACAGGGATGAGCACAGATACGCAGTATTTT.

This clonotype was recorded many times. The V gene is TRBV18, the J gene TRBJ1-2, with TRBD1 as a possible D gene (5 bases). This CDR3 has 19 residues. Germline loops: CDR1 KGHSH, CDR2 LQKENI. With 3 bases removed from V and 4 bases from J, the gap between germline ends came to 27 bases. In nucleotides, the CDR3 is TGTGCCAGCTCACCTAGGGAGAAGGGACCCGATTCACACGGCTATGGCTACACCTTC. It encodes CASSPREKGPDSHGYGYTF. The full variable domain, in which reference TRBV18 and TRBJ1-2 provide the parts outside the CDR3, is NAGVMQNPRHLVRRRGQEARLRCSPMKGHSHVYWYRQLPEEGLKFMVYLQKENIIDESGMPKERFSAEFPKEGPSILRIQQVVRGDSAAYFCASSPREKGPDSHGYGYTFGSGTRLTVV.

This clonotype has only a few counts. This sequence joins TRBV6-1 and TRBJ2-6; unclear D gene. The CDR3 covers 18 residues. Germline V gene data show CDR1 as MNHNS and CDR2 as SASEGT. V lost 4 bases, J lost 0 bases, and 16 bases lay in between. The DNA of the CDR3 is TGTGCCAGCAGTGTAGTTAATTCGGGTTTCTCTGGGGCCAACGTCCTGACTTTC. Protein product: CASSVVNSGFSGANVLTF.

In its sample, this clonotype was seen a few times. The V and J genes are TRBV6-6 and TRBJ1-1; maybe TRBD1 (5 bases). The V end was cut by 7 bases, the J end by 5 bases, with 17 bases between. CDR1 and CDR2 (germline): MNHNY, SVGAGI (reference sequence). The CDR3 totals 14 residues. CDR3 bases: TGTGCCAGCACCCAAGCAGGGTTGAGGACTGAAGCTTTCTTT. Its protein product is CASTQAGLRTEAFF.

This chain uses TRBV7-9 with TRBJ1-1; D unresolved. Trimming shortened V by 3 bases and J by 2 bases, and 7 bases separated the two germline ends. Germline V lookup: CDR1 SEHNR, CDR2 FQNEAQ (reference sequence). This CDR3 region has 13 residues. The CDR3 DNA is TGTGCCAGCAGCTTTACGATTAACACTGAAGCTTTCTTT. As protein: CASSFTINTEAFF.

This clonotype has a count of ten or more. The rearrangement joins TRBV4-1 to TRBJ2-3; 10 positions agree with TRBD1. The V gene end was trimmed by 0 bases and the J gene end by 2 bases; junction bases not matched to a gene: 5. The CDR3 loop spans 17 amino acids. The V gene's germline CDR1 is MGHRA and CDR2 YSYEKL. The CDR3 DNA reads as TGCGCCAGCAGCCAAGATCGGGACAGGGGATTCACAGATACGCAGTATTTT. This codes for CASSQDRDRGFTDTQYF.

This clonotype was found many times. The chain combines TRBV7-9 with TRBJ1-5; D remains unclear. This CDR3 is 13 amino acids long. V was pared by 5 bases and J by 3 bases, with 8 bases between. The germline V gene has CDR1 SEHNR and CDR2 FQNEAQ (reference sequence). The CDR3 DNA sequence: TGTGCCAGCAGCGACGGGAACAATCAGCCCCAGCATTTT. Translated: CASSDGNNQPQHF.

This clonotype was observed a handful of times. For the CDR3, the DNA is TGTGCCAGCAGCCCCACTTCCGGGACTAGCGCCCCCTCCTACGAGCAGTACTTC. Translated: CASSPTSGTSAPSYEQYF. The gene calls are TRBV3-1 and TRBJ2-7; 10 positions agree with TRBD2. CDR1 and CDR2 (germline): LGHDT, YNNKEL (reference sequence). CDR3 length: 18 residues. V lost 4 bases to trimming and J lost 0 bases; unmatched junction nucleotides: 12.